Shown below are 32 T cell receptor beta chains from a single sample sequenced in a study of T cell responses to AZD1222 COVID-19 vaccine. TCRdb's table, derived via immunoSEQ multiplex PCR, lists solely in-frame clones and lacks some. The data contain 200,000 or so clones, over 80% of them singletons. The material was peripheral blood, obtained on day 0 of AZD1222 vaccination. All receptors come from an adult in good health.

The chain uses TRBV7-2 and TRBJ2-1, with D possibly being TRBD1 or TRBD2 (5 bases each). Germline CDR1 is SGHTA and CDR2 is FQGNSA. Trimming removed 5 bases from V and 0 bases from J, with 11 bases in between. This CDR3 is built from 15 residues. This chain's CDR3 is CASSPRGSSYNEQFF. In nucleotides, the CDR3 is TGTGCCAGCAGCCCCCGGGGCAGCTCCTACAATGAGCAGTTCTTC.

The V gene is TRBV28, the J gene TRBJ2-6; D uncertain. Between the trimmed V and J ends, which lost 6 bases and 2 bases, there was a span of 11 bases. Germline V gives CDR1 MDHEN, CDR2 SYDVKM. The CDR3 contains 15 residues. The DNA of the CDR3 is TGTGCCAGCAGCCCACAGTTCCCTGGGGCCAACGTCCTGACTTTC. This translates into CASSPQFPGANVLTF.

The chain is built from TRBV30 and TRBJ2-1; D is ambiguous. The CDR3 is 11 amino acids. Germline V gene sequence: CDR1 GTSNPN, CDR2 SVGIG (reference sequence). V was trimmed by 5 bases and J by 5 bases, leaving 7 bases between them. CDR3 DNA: TGTGCCTGGGAGCTAAACAATGAGCAGTTCTTC. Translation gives CAWELNNEQFF.

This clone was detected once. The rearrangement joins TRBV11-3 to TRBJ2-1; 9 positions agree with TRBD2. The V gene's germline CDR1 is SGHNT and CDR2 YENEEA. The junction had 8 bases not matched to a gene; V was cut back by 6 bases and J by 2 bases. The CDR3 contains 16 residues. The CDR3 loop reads CASSQGRGGAYNEQFF. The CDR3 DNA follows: TGTGCCAGCAGTCAAGGGCGCGGGGGGGCCTACAATGAGCAGTTCTTC.

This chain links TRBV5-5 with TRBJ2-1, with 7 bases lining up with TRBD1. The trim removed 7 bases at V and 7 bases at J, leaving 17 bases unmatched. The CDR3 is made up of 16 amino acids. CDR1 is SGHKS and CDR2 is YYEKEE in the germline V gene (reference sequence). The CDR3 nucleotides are TGTGCCAGCTCCCTTTATTCGAGACAGGGTGATAATGAGCAGTTCTTC. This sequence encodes CASSLYSRQGDNEQFF.

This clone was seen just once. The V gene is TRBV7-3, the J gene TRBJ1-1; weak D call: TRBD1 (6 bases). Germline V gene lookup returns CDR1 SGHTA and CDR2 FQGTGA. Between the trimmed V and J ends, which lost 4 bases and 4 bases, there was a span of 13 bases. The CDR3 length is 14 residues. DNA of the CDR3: TGTGCCAGCAGCTCAGGGGAGGGCCCCACTGAAGCTTTCTTT. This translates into CASSSGEGPTEAFF.

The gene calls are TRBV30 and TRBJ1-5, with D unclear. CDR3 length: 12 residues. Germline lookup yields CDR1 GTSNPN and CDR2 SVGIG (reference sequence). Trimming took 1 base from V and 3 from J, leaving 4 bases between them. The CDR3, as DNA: TGTGCCTGGAGTGACGACAATCAGCCCCAGCATTTT. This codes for CAWSDDNQPQHF.

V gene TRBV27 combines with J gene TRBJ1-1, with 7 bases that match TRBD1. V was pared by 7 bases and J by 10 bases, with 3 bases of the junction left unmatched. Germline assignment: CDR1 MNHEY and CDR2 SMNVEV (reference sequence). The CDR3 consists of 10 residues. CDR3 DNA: TGTGCCAGCATCCAGGGGGGAGCTTTCTTT. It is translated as CASIQGGAFF.

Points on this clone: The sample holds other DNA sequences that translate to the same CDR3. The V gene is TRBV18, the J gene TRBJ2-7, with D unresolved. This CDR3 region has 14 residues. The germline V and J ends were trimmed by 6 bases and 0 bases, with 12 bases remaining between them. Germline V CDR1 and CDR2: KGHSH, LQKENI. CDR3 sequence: CASSLQRSSYEQYF. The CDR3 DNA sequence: TGTGCCAGCTCGTTACAGAGGAGCTCCTACGAGCAGTACTTC.

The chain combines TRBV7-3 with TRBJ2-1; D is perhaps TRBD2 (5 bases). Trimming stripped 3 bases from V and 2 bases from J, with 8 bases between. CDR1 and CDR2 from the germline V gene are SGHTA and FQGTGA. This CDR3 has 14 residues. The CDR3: CASSFGAAYNEQFF. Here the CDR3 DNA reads TGTGCCAGCAGCTTTGGAGCGGCCTACAATGAGCAGTTCTTC.

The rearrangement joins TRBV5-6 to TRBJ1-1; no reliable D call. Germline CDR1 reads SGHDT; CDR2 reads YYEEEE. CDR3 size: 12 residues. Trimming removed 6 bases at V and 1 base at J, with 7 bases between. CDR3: CASTRGNTEAFF. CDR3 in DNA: TGTGCCAGCACACGAGGGAACACTGAAGCTTTCTTT. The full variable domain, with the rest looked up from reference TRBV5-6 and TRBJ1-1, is DAGVTQSPTHLIKTRGQQVTLRCSPKSGHDTVSWYQQALGQGPQFIFQYYEEEERQRGNFPDRFSGHQFPNYSSELNVNALLLGDSALYLCASTRGNTEAFFGQGTRLTVV.

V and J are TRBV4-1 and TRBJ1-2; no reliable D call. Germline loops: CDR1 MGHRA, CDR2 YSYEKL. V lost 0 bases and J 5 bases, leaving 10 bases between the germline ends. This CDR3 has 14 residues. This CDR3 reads CASSQDSQQYGYTF. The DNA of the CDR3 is TGCGCCAGCAGCCAAGATAGTCAGCAGTATGGCTACACCTTC.

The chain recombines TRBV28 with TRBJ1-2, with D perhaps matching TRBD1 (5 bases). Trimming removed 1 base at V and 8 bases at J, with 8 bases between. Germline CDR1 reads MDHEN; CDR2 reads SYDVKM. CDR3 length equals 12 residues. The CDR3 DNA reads TGTGCCAGCAGTTTATCAAGGGACGGCTACACCTTC. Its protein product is CASSLSRDGYTF.

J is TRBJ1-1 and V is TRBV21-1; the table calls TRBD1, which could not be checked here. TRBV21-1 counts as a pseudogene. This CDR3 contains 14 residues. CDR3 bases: TGTGCCAGCAGCAAAGGACAGGGGAACACTGAAGCTTTCTTT. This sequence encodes CASSKGQGNTEAFF.

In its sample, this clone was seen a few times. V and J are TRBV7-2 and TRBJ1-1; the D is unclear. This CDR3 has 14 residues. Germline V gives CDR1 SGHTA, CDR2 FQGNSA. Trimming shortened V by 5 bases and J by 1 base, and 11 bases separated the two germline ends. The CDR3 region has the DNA TGTGCCAGCAGCCCCGGTTGGCCGAACACTGAAGCTTTCTTT. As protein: CASSPGWPNTEAFF.

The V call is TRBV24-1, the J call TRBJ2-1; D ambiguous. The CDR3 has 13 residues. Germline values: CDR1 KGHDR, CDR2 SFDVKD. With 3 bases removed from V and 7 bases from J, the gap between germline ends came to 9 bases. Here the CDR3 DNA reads TGTGCCACCAGTGATGCCGGGTCGAATGAGCAGTTCTTC. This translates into CATSDAGSNEQFF.

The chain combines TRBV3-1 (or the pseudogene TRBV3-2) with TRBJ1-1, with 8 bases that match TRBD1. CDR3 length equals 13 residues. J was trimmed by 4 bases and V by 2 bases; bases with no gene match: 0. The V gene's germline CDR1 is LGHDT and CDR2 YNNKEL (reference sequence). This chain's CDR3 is CASSQQGATEAFF. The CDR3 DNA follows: TGTGCCAGCAGCCAACAGGGGGCCACTGAAGCTTTCTTT.

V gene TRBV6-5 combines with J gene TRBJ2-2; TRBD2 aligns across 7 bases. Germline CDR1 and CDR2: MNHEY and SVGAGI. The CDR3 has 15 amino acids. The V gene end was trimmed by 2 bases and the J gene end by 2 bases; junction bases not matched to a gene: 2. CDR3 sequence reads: CASSYEGLNTGELFF. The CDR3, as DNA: TGTGCCAGCAGTTACGAGGGACTAAACACCGGGGAGCTGTTTTTT.

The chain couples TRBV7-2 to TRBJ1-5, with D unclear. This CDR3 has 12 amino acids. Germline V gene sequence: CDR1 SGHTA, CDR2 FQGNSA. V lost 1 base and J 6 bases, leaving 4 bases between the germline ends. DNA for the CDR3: TGTGCCAGCAGCTTAGGGGGTCAGCCCCAGCATTTT. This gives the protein CASSLGGQPQHF. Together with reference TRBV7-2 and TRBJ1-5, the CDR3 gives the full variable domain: GAGVSQSPSNKVTEKGKDVELRCDPISGHTALYWYRQSLGQGLEFLIYFQGNSAPDKSGLPSDRFSAERTGGSVSTLTIQRTQQEDSAVYLCASSLGGQPQHFGDGTRLSIL.

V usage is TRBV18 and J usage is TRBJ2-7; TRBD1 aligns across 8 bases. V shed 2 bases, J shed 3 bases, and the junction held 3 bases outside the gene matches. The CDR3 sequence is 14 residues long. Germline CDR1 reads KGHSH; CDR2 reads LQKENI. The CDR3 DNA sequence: TGTGCCAGCTCACCAGACAGGGGCGGCTACGAGCAGTACTTC. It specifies CASSPDRGGYEQYF.

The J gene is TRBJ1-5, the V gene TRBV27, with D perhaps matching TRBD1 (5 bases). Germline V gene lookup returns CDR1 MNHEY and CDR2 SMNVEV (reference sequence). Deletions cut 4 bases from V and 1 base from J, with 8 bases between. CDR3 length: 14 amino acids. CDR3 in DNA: TGTGCCAGCAGTTGGGGGGGGAGCAATCAGCCCCAGCATTTT. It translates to CASSWGGSNQPQHF.

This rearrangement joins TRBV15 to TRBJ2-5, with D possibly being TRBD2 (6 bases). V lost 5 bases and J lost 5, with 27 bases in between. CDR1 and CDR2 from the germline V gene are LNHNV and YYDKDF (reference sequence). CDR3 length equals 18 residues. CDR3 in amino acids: CATSGQQRMWRAWETQYF. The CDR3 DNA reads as TGTGCCACCAGCGGCCAGCAGAGGATGTGGAGGGCCTGGGAGACCCAGTACTTC.

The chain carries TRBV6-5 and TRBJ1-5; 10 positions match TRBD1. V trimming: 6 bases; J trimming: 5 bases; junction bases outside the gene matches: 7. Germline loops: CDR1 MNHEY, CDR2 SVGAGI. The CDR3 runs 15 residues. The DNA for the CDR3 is TGTGCCAGCAGGATTGGGACAGGGGAGGATCAGCCCCAGCATTTT. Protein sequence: CASRIGTGEDQPQHF.

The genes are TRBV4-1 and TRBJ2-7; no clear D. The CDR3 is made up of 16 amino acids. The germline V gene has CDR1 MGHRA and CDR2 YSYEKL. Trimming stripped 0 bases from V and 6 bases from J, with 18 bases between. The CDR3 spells CASSQEAPVGLGEQYF. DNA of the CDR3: TGCGCCAGCAGCCAAGAAGCGCCCGTAGGGCTTGGCGAGCAGTACTTC.

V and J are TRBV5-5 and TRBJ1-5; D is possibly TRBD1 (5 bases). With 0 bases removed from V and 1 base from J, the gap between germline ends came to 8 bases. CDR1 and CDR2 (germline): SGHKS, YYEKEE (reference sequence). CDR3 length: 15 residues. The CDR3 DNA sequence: TGTGCCAGCAGCTTGGCAGGGATAAGCAATCAGCCCCAGCATTTT. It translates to CASSLAGISNQPQHF. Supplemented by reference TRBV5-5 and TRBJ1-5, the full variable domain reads DAGVTQSPTHLIKTRGQQVTLRCSPISGHKSVSWYQQVLGQGPQFIFQYYEKEERGRGNFPDRFSARQFPNYSSELNVNALLLGDSALYLCASSLAGISNQPQHFGDGTRLSIL.

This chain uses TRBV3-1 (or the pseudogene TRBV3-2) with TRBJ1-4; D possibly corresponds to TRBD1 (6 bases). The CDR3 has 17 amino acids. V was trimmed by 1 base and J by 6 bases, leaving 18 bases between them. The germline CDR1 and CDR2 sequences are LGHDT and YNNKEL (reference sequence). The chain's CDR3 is CASSQAGLGRGYEKLFF. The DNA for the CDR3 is TGTGCCAGCAGCCAAGCTGGTCTCGGGAGGGGGTATGAAAAACTGTTTTTT.

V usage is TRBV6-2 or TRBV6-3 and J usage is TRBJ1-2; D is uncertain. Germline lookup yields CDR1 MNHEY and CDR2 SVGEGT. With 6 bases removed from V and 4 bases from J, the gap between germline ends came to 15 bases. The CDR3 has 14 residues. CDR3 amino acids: CASSRTFGSYGYTF. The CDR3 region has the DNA TGTGCCAGCAGCCGGACCTTTGGTTCCTATGGCTACACCTTC.

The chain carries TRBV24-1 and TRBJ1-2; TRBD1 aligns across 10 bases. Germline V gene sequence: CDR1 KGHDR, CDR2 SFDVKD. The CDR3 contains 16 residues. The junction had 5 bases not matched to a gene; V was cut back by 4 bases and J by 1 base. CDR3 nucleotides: TGTGCCACCAGTGACGGGGGACAGGGGATTAACTATGGCTACACCTTC. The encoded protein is CATSDGGQGINYGYTF.

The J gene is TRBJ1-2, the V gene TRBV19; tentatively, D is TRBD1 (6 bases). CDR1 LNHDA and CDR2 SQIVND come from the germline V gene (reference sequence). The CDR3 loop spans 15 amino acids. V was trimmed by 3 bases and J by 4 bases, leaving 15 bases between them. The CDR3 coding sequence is TGTGCCAGTAGTATCGACGGACAGACCGCCTATGGCTACACCTTC. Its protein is CASSIDGQTAYGYTF. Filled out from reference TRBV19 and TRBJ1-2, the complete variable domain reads DGGITQSPKYLFRKEGQNVTLSCEQNLNHDAMYWYRQDPGQGLRLIYYSQIVNDFQKGDIAEGYSVSREKKESFPLTVTSAQKNPTAFYLCASSIDGQTAYGYTFGSGTRLTVV.

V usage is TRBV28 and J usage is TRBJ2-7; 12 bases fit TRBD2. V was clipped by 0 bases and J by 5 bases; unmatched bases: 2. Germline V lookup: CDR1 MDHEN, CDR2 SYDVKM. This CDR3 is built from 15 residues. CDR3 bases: TGTGCCAGCAGTTTATGGACTAGCGGGAGCCACGAGCAGTACTTC. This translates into CASSLWTSGSHEQYF. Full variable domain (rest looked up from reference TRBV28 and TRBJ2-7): DVKVTQSSRYLVKRTGEKVFLECVQDMDHENMFWYRQDPGLGLRLIYFSYDVKMKEKGDIPEGYSVSREKKERFSLILESASTNQTSMYLCASSLWTSGSHEQYFGPGTRLTVT.

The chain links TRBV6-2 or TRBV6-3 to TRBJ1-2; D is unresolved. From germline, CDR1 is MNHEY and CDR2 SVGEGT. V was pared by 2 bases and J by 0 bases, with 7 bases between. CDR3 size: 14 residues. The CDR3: CASSYASANYGYTF. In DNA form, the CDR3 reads TGTGCCAGCAGTTACGCGTCAGCTAACTATGGCTACACCTTC.

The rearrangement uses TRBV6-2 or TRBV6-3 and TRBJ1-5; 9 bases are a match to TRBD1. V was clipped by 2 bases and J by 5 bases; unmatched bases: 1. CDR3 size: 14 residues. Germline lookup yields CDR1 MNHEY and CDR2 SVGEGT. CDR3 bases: TGTGCCAGCAGTTACGACAGGGGGTATCAGCCCCAGCATTTT. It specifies CASSYDRGYQPQHF.